Following are 18 T cell receptor beta chains from one sample sequenced in a study of Graves' ophthalmopathy and Graves' hyperthyroidism (dated by TCRdb to the late 2010s). Sequencing was carried out with an Illumina HiSeq 2000. For repertoire sequencing, TCR beta CDR3 regions were amplified from RNA transcripts. HTBI primers and the Qiagen OneStep RT-PCR kit were used in a first-round RT-PCR, which was followed by a second-round multiplex PCR, size selection and purification. TCRdb cleaned the public reads at Q25 with fastp, built clones with MiXCR and kept in-frame beta chains. Duplicate CDR3 protein sequences are folded into a single record with the most common DNA and genes. Within this sample are 660,000 or so distinct CDR3 sequences, with over 40% of them counted one time only. Jointly, the top ten make up around 3.3% of the sample. Material: peripheral blood. These TCRs come from an adult man with Graves' ophthalmopathy.

At least ten counts were recorded for this clonotype. This sequence joins TRBV12-3 or TRBV12-4 and TRBJ2-7; no clear D. V was trimmed by 1 base and J by 5 bases, leaving 12 bases between them. This CDR3 comprises 14 residues. CDR3 sequence: CASSLVPHLNEQYF. In DNA form, the CDR3 reads TGTGCCAGCAGTTTAGTTCCCCATCTCAACGAGCAGTACTTC.

With respect to this clonotype: The junction shows a germline mismatch at one end, possibly a read error. The chain couples TRBV19 to TRBJ1-2; D uncertain. The length of the CDR3 is 15 residues. Per the germline V gene, CDR1 is LNHDA and CDR2 is SQIVND (reference sequence). CDR3 coding DNA: TGTGCCAGTACTATAAGACACCTAGACAACTATGGCTACACCTTC. Protein sequence: CASTIRHLDNYGYTF.

The gene calls are TRBV29-1 and TRBJ2-7; 8 bases align to TRBD2. The V and J ends lost 2 bases and 3 bases, in that order; junction bases with no gene match: 9. Germline V gene data show CDR1 as SQVTM and CDR2 as ANQGSEA. This CDR3 is 15 amino acids long. CDR3 sequence: CSVESPGTRGYEQYF. The CDR3 bases are TGCAGCGTTGAATCCCCCGGGACTAGAGGCTACGAGCAGTACTTC.

The chain combines TRBV10-3 with TRBJ1-1; the match to TRBD1 covers 10 bases. The CDR3 spans 15 residues. V gave up 6 bases and J gave up 1 base; unmatched junction bases: 5. Per germline, CDR1 ENHRY and CDR2 SYGVKD. CDR3 region: CAIRTGTGANTEAFF. The CDR3 nucleotides are TGTGCCATCAGGACCGGGACAGGGGCGAACACTGAAGCTTTCTTT.

This clonotype came up many times. The rearrangement uses TRBV7-3 and TRBJ1-1, with D maybe TRBD1 (6 bases). CDR3 length: 14 amino acids. The V gene's germline CDR1 is SGHTA and CDR2 FQGTGA. Trimming removed 2 bases at V and 4 bases at J, with 11 bases between. The CDR3 here is CASSLRGLGTEAFF. The CDR3 nucleotides are TGTGCCAGCAGCTTACGGGGGCTGGGCACTGAAGCTTTCTTT.

The J gene is TRBJ1-5, the V gene TRBV2, with D possibly TRBD1 on 5 matching bases. The CDR3 runs 14 residues. Germline V gene data show CDR1 as SNHLY and CDR2 as FYNNEI. The V end lost 7 bases, the J end lost 4 bases, and 14 bases lay between the germline ends. The CDR3 spells CASTAGKGNQPQHF. The CDR3 DNA sequence: TGTGCCAGCACGGCAGGGAAGGGTAATCAGCCCCAGCATTTT.

This clonotype appeared a few times. The chain has TRBV19 and TRBJ2-7; D ambiguous. The CDR3 runs to 13 residues. V was shortened by 11 bases and J by 4 bases, with 18 bases between the two germline ends. Looked up from germline, CDR1 is LNHDA and CDR2 is SQIVND (reference sequence). The CDR3 sequence: CAWSVPPRYEQYF. The CDR3 DNA reads TGTGCCTGGAGTGTACCACCGCGGTACGAGCAGTACTTC.

This clonotype has only a few counts. The chain uses TRBV30 and TRBJ1-1, with 7 positions matching TRBD1. J was trimmed by 3 bases and V by 5 bases; bases with no gene match: 9. The CDR3 has 14 residues. Germline V CDR1 and CDR2: GTSNPN, SVGIG (reference sequence). CDR3 nucleotides: TGTGCCTGGCAAAGACAGGGATCGGACACTGAAGCTTTCTTT. It encodes CAWQRQGSDTEAFF.

This clonotype was observed many times. The chain has TRBV12-3 or TRBV12-4 and TRBJ1-2, with a tentative D call TRBD1 (6 bases). V dropped 4 bases and J dropped 4 bases, with 10 bases sitting between them. The CDR3 has 13 amino acids. CDR3 in amino acids: CASSSQGTYGYTF. The CDR3, as DNA: TGTGCCAGCAGTTCACAGGGAACCTATGGCTACACCTTC.

This clonotype was picked up a small number of times. This chain links TRBV6-5 with TRBJ2-7; D remains unclear. The germline gives CDR1 MNHEY, CDR2 SVGAGI. This CDR3 spans 16 amino acids. Trimming shortened V by 0 bases and J by 3 bases, and 15 bases separated the two germline ends. This CDR3 is CASSYSLVGSYYEQYF. The CDR3 region has the DNA TGTGCCAGCAGTTACTCATTGGTCGGATCCTACTACGAGCAGTACTTC.

The rearrangement links TRBV12-3 or TRBV12-4 to TRBJ1-1; no firm D call. The CDR3 covers 13 residues. Trimming stripped 5 bases from V and 3 bases from J, with 10 bases between. In DNA, the CDR3 is TGTGCCAGCAGTCGGCAAGTACACACTGAAGCTTTCTTT. Translating gives CASSRQVHTEAFF.

This clonotype came up a few times. The genes are TRBV20-1 and TRBJ2-2, with D perhaps TRBD1 (6 bases). V was clipped by 5 bases and J by 0 bases, with 13 bases between them. The V gene's germline CDR1 is DFQATT and CDR2 SNEGSKA (reference sequence). This CDR3 has 15 residues. The CDR3 DNA follows: TGCAGTGCTTCCCGACAGGCTTCGAACACCGGGGAGCTGTTTTTT. It translates to CSASRQASNTGELFF.

This clonotype was seen at least ten times. V gene TRBV3-1 combines with J gene TRBJ1-1; D unresolved. V lost 1 base to trimming and J lost 11 bases, with 11 bases between them. Germline lookup yields CDR1 LGHDT and CDR2 YNNKEL (reference sequence). This CDR3 is 12 amino acids long. CDR3 sequence (DNA): TGTGCCAGCAGCCAAGGGGAACAGTCGGCTTTCTTT. It codes for CASSQGEQSAFF.

This clonotype occurred a few times. The J gene is TRBJ2-7, the V gene TRBV7-9, with TRBD2 identical over 7 bases. There are 15 residues in the CDR3. Germline CDR1 and CDR2: SEHNR and FQNEAQ (reference sequence). V shed 5 bases, J shed 7 bases, and the junction held 14 bases outside the gene matches. The CDR3 here is CASSGGDYHVGEQYF. In DNA form, the CDR3 reads TGTGCCAGCAGCGGGGGGGACTACCACGTAGGGGAGCAGTACTTC.

The genes are TRBV4-2 and TRBJ2-7; D unresolved. The length of the CDR3 is 14 residues. CDR1 is LGHNA and CDR2 is YNFKEQ in the germline V gene. V was trimmed by 4 bases and J by 2 bases, leaving 12 bases between them. This CDR3 reads CASSPGRQPYEQYF. DNA for the CDR3: TGTGCCAGCAGCCCGGGCCGGCAGCCCTACGAGCAGTACTTC.

The chain employs TRBV19 and TRBJ2-7; tentative D call: TRBD2 (6 bases). The CDR3 length is 16 residues. The germline CDR1 and CDR2 sequences are LNHDA and SQIVND (reference sequence). The germline V and J ends were trimmed by 6 bases and 4 bases, with 22 bases remaining between them. In nucleotides, the CDR3 is TGTGCCAGTAGCTTCCTAGCCCCAGCGGGCAGGTACGAGCAGTACTTC. This gives the protein CASSFLAPAGRYEQYF.

The sample holds many counts of this clonotype. In nucleotides, the CDR3 is TGTGCCAGCAGCCCACCAAGAAACACCATATATTTT. Translating it yields CASSPPRNTIYF. This chain uses TRBV7-2 with TRBJ1-3; D is unclear. V gave up 5 bases and J gave up 5 bases, with 7 bases separating them. CDR1 is SGHTA, CDR2 FQGNSA, per germline. The CDR3 totals 12 residues.

This clonotype has a count of ten or more. V gene TRBV7-9 combines with J gene TRBJ1-1, with D unclear. The germline V and J ends were trimmed by 2 bases and 3 bases, with 7 bases remaining between them. CDR3 size: 13 residues. The germline V gene encodes CDR1 SEHNR and CDR2 FQNEAQ (reference sequence). CDR3 residues: CASSLLWDTEAFF. CDR3 DNA: TGTGCCAGCAGCTTATTGTGGGACACTGAAGCTTTCTTT. The whole variable domain, remainder taken from reference TRBV7-9 and TRBJ1-1, is DTGVSQNPRHKITKRGQNVTFRCDPISEHNRLYWYRQTLGQGPEFLTYFQNEAQLEKSRLLSDRFSAERPKGSFSTLEIQRTEQGDSAMYLCASSLLWDTEAFFGQGTRLTVV.